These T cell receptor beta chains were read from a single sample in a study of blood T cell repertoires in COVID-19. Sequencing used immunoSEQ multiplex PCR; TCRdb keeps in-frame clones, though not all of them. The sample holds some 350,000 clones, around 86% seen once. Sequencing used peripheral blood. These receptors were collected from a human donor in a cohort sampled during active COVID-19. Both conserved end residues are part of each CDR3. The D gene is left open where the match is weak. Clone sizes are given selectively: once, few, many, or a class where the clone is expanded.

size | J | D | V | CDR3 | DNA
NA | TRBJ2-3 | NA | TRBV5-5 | CASSLGPSSDTQYF | TGTGCCAGCAGCTTGGGGCCTTCCTCGGATACGCAGTATTTT
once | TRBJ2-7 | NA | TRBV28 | CASSSPAREEHF | TGTGCCAGCAGTTCCCCGGCACGGGAAGAGCACTTC
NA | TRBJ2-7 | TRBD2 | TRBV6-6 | CASQAERGSYEQYF | TGTGCCAGTCAAGCCGAGCGGGGGTCCTACGAGCAGTACTTC
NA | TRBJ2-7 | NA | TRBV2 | CASSEAEEHEQYF | TGTGCCAGCAGTGAAGCGGAGGAACACGAGCAGTACTTC
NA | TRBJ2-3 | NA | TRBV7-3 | CASSPSGSTDTQYF | TGTGCCAGCAGCCCCAGCGGGAGCACAGATACGCAGTATTTT
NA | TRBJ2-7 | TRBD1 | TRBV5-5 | CASSFTRQGAYEQYF | TGTGCCAGCAGCTTTACCAGACAGGGGGCCTACGAGCAGTACTTC
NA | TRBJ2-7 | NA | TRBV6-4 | CASNKVRGSYEQYF | TGTGCCAGCAACAAAGTCAGGGGCTCCTACGAGCAGTACTTC
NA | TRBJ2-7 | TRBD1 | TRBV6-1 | CASSETGDSYEQYF | TGTGCCAGCAGTGAAACAGGGGACTCCTACGAGCAGTACTTC
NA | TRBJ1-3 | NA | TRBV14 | CASTGVRSGNTIYF | TGTGCCAGCACGGGGGTCAGATCTGGAAACACCATATATTTT
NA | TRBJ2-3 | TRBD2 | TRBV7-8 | CASSLLSRGGWILTDTQYF | TGTGCCAGCAGCTTATTGAGCCGGGGGGGCTGGATTTTAACAGATACGCAGTATTTT
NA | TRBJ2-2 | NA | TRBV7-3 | CASSLGTSGQRTGELFF | TGTGCCAGCAGCTTGGGGACTTCGGGGCAGCGCACCGGGGAGCTGTTTTTT